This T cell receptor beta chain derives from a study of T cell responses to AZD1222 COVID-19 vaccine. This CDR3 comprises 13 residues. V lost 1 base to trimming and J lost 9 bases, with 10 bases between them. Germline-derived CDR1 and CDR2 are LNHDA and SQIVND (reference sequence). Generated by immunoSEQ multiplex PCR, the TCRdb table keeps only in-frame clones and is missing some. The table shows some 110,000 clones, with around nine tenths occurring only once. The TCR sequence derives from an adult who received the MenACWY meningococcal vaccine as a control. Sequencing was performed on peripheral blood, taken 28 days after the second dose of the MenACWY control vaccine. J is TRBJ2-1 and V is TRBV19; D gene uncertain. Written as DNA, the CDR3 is TGTGCCAGTAGTATAGGACGAATCAGTGAGCAGTTCTTC. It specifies CASSIGRISEQFF.